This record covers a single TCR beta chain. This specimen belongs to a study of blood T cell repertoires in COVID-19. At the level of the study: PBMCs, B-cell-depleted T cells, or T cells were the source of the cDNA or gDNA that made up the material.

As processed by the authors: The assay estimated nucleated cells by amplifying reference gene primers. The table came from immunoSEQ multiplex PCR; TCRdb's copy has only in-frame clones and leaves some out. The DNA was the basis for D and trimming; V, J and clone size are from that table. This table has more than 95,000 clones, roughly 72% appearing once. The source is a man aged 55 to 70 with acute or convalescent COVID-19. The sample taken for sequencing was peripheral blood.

CDR3 in DNA: TGTGCCAGCAGCTTAACGGGGGACACAGATACGCAGTATTTT. Protein sequence: CASSLTGDTDTQYF. V gene TRBV5-4 combines with J gene TRBJ2-3; maybe TRBD2 (6 bases). Germline CDR1 SGHNT, CDR2 YYREEE (reference sequence). V was cut by 2 bases and J by 2 bases, with 9 bases left in between. The CDR3 totals 14 residues.